This entry lists 3 T cell receptor beta chains sequenced from one sample in a study of neurological immune-mediated disorders. Using its own MiXCR run on the 5' RACE reads, TCRdb lists one record per CDR3 protein. The sample records around 130,000 distinct CDR3 sequences, about 3.2% being singletons. Sequencing was performed on PBMCs. The receptors stem from a woman aged 25 to 39 with multiple sclerosis.

This clonotype was observed many times. The chain joins TRBV7-2 to TRBJ2-1, with D unresolved. Deletions cut 5 bases from V and 3 bases from J, with 11 bases between. Germline assignment: CDR1 SGHTA and CDR2 FQGNSA. This CDR3 comprises 14 residues. This CDR3 is CASSPSKSYNEQFF. The CDR3, as DNA: TGTGCCAGCAGCCCCTCCAAGAGCTACAATGAGCAGTTCTTC. The full variable domain, with the rest looked up from reference TRBV7-2 and TRBJ2-1, is GAGVSQSPSNKVTEKGKDVELRCDPISGHTALYWYRQSLGQGLEFLIYFQGNSAPDKSGLPSDRFSAERTGGSVSTLTIQRTQQEDSAVYLCASSPSKSYNEQFFGPGTRLTVL.

This clonotype was found a few times. V is TRBV10-2 and J is TRBJ2-2, with D possibly being TRBD1 (5 bases). The CDR3 is 13 residues long. Germline V gene sequence: CDR1 WSHSY, CDR2 SAAADI. Trimming left V 7 bases short and J 6 bases short, with 12 bases between. CDR3 DNA: TGCGCCAGCAACAACGCAGGGTCCGGGGAGCTGTTTTTT. It codes for CASNNAGSGELFF.

The table lists this clonotype with many counts. The chain links TRBV7-6 to TRBJ2-7; TRBD1 or TRBD2 may be the D gene (6 bases each). V dropped 1 base and J dropped 5 bases, with 18 bases sitting between them. Looked up from germline, CDR1 is SGHVS and CDR2 is FNYEAQ. The CDR3 sequence is 16 residues long. Written as DNA, the CDR3 is TGTGCCAGCAGCTTAGGTGGGGGGCGGCCCCTGGACGAGCAGTACTTC. It specifies CASSLGGGRPLDEQYF.